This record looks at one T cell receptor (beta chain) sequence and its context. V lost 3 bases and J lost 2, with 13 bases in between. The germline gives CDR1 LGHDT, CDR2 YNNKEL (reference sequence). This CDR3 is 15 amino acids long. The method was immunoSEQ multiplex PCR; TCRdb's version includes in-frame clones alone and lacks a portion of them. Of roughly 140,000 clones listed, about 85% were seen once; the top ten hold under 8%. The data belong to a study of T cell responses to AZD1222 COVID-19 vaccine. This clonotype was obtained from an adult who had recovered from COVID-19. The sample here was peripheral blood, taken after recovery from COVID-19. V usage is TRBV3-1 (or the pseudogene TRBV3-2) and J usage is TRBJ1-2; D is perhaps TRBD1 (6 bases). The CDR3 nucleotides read TGTGCCAGCAGCCACGGACAGCTAGGAAACTATGGCTACACCTTC. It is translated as CASSHGQLGNYGYTF.